The clone carrying this T cell receptor (beta chain) was observed a few times. This record comes from a study of T cells of healthy individuals. This CDR3 contains 11 residues. Between the trimmed V and J ends, which lost 4 bases and 4 bases, there was a span of 7 bases. The germline V gene has CDR1 GTSNPN and CDR2 SVGIG (reference sequence). TCRdb re-derived calls from the 5' RACE reads in MiXCR, one entry per CDR3 protein. The table lists about 82,000 distinct CDR3 sequences, roughly 5% of them singletons, with 7.5% to 9.5% in the top ten. The chain combines TRBV30 with TRBJ1-1, with D unclear. The origin of this receptor is a female donor in good health. CDR3 region: CAWIQRTEAFF. The CDR3 DNA reads as TGTGCCTGGATTCAACGCACTGAAGCTTTCTTT.